These 2 T cell receptor beta chains were sequenced from one sample in a study of read filtering for tumor transcriptome and immune sequencing. Molecular barcoded adaptors covering alpha/delta and beta/gamma chains were used on 400 to 450 ng RNA. Using its own MiXCR run on the reads, TCRdb lists one record per CDR3 protein. Among around 50,000 distinct CDR3 sequences listed, roughly an eighth were seen once. The specimen was a population of CD138-negative cells sorted from bone marrow. The receptors stem from a donor aged 40 or older with multiple myeloma.

This clonotype was seen repeatedly, ten times or more. The V and J genes are TRBV18 and TRBJ2-1; possibly TRBD1 for D (6 bases). Trimming cost V 4 bases and J 5 bases, with 15 bases left between them. The CDR3 runs to 15 residues. Germline lookup yields CDR1 KGHSH and CDR2 LQKENI. This CDR3 reads CASSLPGHDNNEQFF. In DNA form, the CDR3 reads TGTGCCAGCTCACTCCCGGGACACGACAACAATGAGCAGTTCTTC.

This clonotype was observed at least ten times. The chain links TRBV7-3 to TRBJ2-2, with 7 positions matching TRBD1. Per germline, CDR1 SGHTA and CDR2 FQGTGA. V gave up 3 bases and J gave up 4 bases; unmatched junction bases: 8. This CDR3 contains 16 residues. The CDR3 region is CASSFRVRDSTGELFF. The DNA of the CDR3 is TGTGCCAGCAGCTTTAGGGTCAGGGACAGCACCGGGGAGCTGTTTTTT.